This TCR beta chain was retrieved from a study of blood T cells in healthy people across ages (dated by TCRdb to about 2015). A note on the overall study: In model experiments, template switching captured roughly one uniquely barcoded TCR beta cDNA molecule for every two T cells. To track age-related changes in TCR beta repertoire diversity, the study relied on deep sequencing normalized with unique cDNA molecular identifiers. The donors were divided into four age groups: young (average roughly 17 years), middle-aged (about 39), aged (roughly 60) and long-lived (82). To avoid experimental bias, donors of different ages were distributed randomly across sequencing lanes. Two additional independent replicas of 1 million unique cDNA reads from the same blood draw were analyzed for two donors (one aged 18 to 30 and one aged 80 or older).

The germline V gene gives CDR1 as MNHNS and CDR2 as SASEGT. For this chain, trimming is 4 bases at the V end and 4 bases at the J end, and the number of junction bases without a gene match is 8. The CDR3 numbers 16 residues from cysteine through phenylalanine. Only CDR3 DNA remains: 48 bases, in frame from the first base. Beyond this particular receptor, the publication reports: The CMV infection status of donors was not known, potentially confounding age-related changes in expanded clonotypes. Since profiling was done on bulk unsorted PBMCs, naive and antigen-experienced compartments could not be conclusively compared. Estimates of total diversity based on one million sequenced T cells were considered lower bounds and underestimates. Compared with the aged group, more naive CD4+ T cells, fewer expanded clones and increased TCR diversity were shown by the long-lived group, suggesting age selection. A strong correlation was found between observed TCR beta diversity and the percentage of naive T cells measured by flow cytometry. As age increased, observed TCR beta diversity per million T cells dropped in a roughly linear way, and a significant reduction was already evident by age 40.

As concerns this clonotype: Its cognate antigen has yet to be identified. Per-base quality was not reported, and no clone a single base away is much larger than it.

Libraries were prepared through 5' RACE. Sequencing took place on an Illumina HiSeq 2500. A second PCR of roughly 6 to 11 cycles was run with a J-beta primer mix and a sample-barcoded 5' primer. A unique molecular identifier was introduced onto each TCR beta cDNA molecule by a template-switch 5' adaptor carrying 12 random nucleotides. At least 2.5 million CDR3-containing paired-end reads were obtained from each sample. The Mint cDNA synthesis kit, primed by a TRBC-specific oligonucleotide, was used to synthesize first-strand cDNA from all RNA. All cDNA was treated with uracil-DNA glycosylase and then went through a first 18-cycle PCR with the universal primers M1SS and BC2_uni_R. For the original study's pipeline: For normalization, 1 million high-quality reads were randomly selected from each sample, with every read carrying a distinct molecular identifier. Instead of being binned into consensus sequences, reads with shared molecular identifiers were discarded. MiTCR, with a Q25 quality threshold and the strictest error-elimination algorithm, was used for CDR3 identification, clonotype clustering and error correction. A nonparametric unseen species model with Euler transformation was used to estimate lower-bound total TCR beta diversity. Through fastp at Q25 and MiXCR, TCRdb rebuilt clones from the public reads, retaining in-frame beta chains. Each entry is one CDR3 protein sequence, shown with its most common DNA and genes. These V and J calls rely on TCRdb rather than the paper's analysis. The sample table shows 650,000 to 700,000 distinct CDR3 sequences, and roughly half are seen once. Together, the top ten hold around an eighth of the sample.

The 39 donors, aged 6 to 90 years, were systemically healthy Caucasian individuals from Russia. Each donor gave about 10 milliliters of peripheral blood, drawn into EDTA-treated Vacutainer tubes. Ficoll-Paque density-gradient centrifugation was used to isolate PBMCs, with at least 6.5 million per sample. Total RNA was extracted from PBMCs with Trizol reagent, with at least 6 micrograms obtained per sample. For every donor, an aliquot of PBMCs went through flow cytometry to measure the percentages of naive CD45RAhigh/CD27high T cells. The chain is encoded by TRBV6-1 joined to TRBJ1-4, with 8 bases in between that match TRBD1. The sequenced material came from blood. The TCR was taken from a woman older than 75 in good health. The CDR3 reads as follows: CASSVPGQAFNEKLFF. The DNA is TGTGCCAGCAGTGTTCCGGGACAGGCCTTTAATGAAAAACTGTTTTTT.